The clone carrying this T cell receptor beta chain was seen a handful of times. What it binds is not known. The data are from a study of T cells in Graves' hyperthyroidism and ophthalmopathy. Amplified TCR beta CDR3 regions derived from RNA transcripts. The HTBI set primed first-round TCR CDR3 RT-PCR. TCRdb processed the multiplex PCR reads anew with MiXCR; each CDR3 protein has one entry. The sample includes 600,000 to 900,000 distinct CDR3 sequences, 16% of them seen just once. Study-wide points: Blood also carried most thyroid clonotypes expanded above 0.001. Separating ophthalmopathy from stable hyperthyroidism was achieved by a 13 V-J model.

Orbital computed tomography and thyroid ultrasound, together with serum TRAb and thyroxine and clinical symptoms, were used for diagnoses. Germline-derived CDR1 and CDR2 are MDHEN and SYDVKM. The V end was cut by 5 bases, the J end by 0 bases, with 12 bases between. The CDR3 is made up of 15 amino acids. The sample was blood. V usage is TRBV28 and J usage is TRBJ2-3, with D hard to call. The TCR sequence derives from a man aged 18 to 35 with Graves' hyperthyroidism. The CDR3 coding sequence is TGTGCCAGCAGTCCCAAGCGAACTAGCACAGATACGCAGTATTTT. This gives the protein CASSPKRTSTDTQYF.